The present T cell receptor beta chain was sequenced within a study of blood T cell repertoires in COVID-19. At the level of the study: There were acute and convalescent COVID-19 samples, and they came from the United States, Italy and Spain. In each case, the material was cDNA or gDNA derived from T cells, B-cell-depleted T cells, or PBMCs.

Unmatched junction bases numbered 12, after V lost 5 bases and J lost 4 bases. The V gene's germline CDR1 is SGHDT and CDR2 YYEEEE. This CDR3 is 15 amino acids long. Study processing details: Researchers report that nucleated cell counts were estimated from reference gene primer amplification. Only in-frame clones appear in the TCRdb table, and some are missing; sequencing was by immunoSEQ multiplex PCR. That table supplies the V and J calls and clone size; D and trimming were determined from the DNA. The sample shows 160,000 or so clones, under 85% of them seen only once. Input material: peripheral blood. This chain joins TRBV5-6 and TRBJ2-7, with 7 bases lining up with TRBD1. This TCR came from a man between 65 and 85 years old who had recovered from COVID-19. This CDR3 is CASSQDRWKSYEQYF. The CDR3 nucleotides read TGTGCCAGCAGTCAGGACAGGTGGAAAAGTTACGAGCAGTACTTC.